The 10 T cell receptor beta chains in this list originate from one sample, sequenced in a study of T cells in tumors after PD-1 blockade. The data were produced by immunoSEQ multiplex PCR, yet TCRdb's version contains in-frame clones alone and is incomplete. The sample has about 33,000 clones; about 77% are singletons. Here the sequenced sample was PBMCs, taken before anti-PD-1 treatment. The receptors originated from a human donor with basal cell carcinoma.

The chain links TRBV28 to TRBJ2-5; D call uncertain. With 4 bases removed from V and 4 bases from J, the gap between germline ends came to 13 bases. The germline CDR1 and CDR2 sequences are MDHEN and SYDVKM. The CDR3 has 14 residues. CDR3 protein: CASSSPGLGETQYF. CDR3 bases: TGTGCCAGCAGTTCCCCTGGGCTAGGAGAGACCCAGTACTTC.

CDR3 sequence reads: CASSLDGLIGYTF. The CDR3 DNA sequence: TGTGCCAGCAGCCTGGACGGGCTAATTGGCTACACCTTC. The chain couples TRBV5-5 to TRBJ1-2, with D hard to call. The CDR3 covers 13 residues. Germline CDR1 SGHKS, CDR2 YYEKEE (reference sequence). V was trimmed by 4 bases and J by 7 bases, leaving 14 bases between them.

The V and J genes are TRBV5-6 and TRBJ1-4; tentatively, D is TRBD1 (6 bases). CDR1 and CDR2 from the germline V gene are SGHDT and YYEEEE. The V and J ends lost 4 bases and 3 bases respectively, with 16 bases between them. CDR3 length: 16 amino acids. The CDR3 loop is CASSGRIGGSNEKLFF. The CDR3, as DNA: TGTGCCAGCAGCGGCCGGATAGGGGGGTCTAATGAAAAACTGTTTTTT. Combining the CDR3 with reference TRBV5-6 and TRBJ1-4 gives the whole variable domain DAGVTQSPTHLIKTRGQQVTLRCSPKSGHDTVSWYQQALGQGPQFIFQYYEEEERQRGNFPDRFSGHQFPNYSSELNVNALLLGDSALYLCASSGRIGGSNEKLFFGSGTQLSVL.

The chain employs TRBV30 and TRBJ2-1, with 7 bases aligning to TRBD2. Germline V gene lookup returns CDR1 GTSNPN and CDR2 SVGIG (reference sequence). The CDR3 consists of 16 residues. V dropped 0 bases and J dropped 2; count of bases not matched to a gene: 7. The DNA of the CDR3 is TGTGCCTGGAGTGTAGGTTGGCGGGAGACCTACAATGAGCAGTTCTTC. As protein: CAWSVGWRETYNEQFF.

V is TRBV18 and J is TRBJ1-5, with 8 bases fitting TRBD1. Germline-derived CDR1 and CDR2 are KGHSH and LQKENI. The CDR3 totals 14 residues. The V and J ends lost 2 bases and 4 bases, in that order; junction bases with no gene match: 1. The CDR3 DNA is TGTGCCAGCTCACCAGGACAGGGTAATCAGCCCCAGCATTTT. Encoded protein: CASSPGQGNQPQHF.

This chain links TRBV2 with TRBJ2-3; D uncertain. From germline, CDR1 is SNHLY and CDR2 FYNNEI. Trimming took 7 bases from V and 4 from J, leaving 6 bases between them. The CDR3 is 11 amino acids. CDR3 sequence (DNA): TGTGCCAGCACCCGGGCAGATACGCAGTATTTT. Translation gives CASTRADTQYF.

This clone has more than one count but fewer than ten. This CDR3 is CATSRDLTQPQHF. The CDR3 coding sequence is TGTGCCACCAGCAGAGATCTTACCCAGCCCCAGCATTTT. The chain is built from TRBV15 and TRBJ1-5, with D unresolved. The CDR3 has 13 amino acids. V shed 0 bases and J shed 7 bases, with 7 bases lying between them. Germline V gene data show CDR1 as LNHNV and CDR2 as YYDKDF (reference sequence).

Here the CDR3 DNA reads TGTGCCAGCAGCAATCCAGGCGGGAGGGCCGGTACGCAGTATTTT. Translated: CASSNPGGRAGTQYF. The gene calls are TRBV3-1 (or the pseudogene TRBV3-2) and TRBJ2-3; 9 positions match TRBD2. The germline CDR1 and CDR2 sequences are LGHDT and YNNKEL (reference sequence). After removal of 5 bases from V and 8 bases from J, the junction contained 11 bases not matched to a gene. The CDR3 has 15 amino acids.

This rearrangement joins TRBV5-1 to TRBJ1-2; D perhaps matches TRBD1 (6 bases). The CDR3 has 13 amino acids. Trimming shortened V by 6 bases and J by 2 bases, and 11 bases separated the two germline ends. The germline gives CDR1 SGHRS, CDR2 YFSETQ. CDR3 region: CASTGGWNYGYTF. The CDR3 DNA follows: TGCGCCAGCACGGGGGGCTGGAACTATGGCTACACCTTC. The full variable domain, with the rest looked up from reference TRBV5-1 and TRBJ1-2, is KAGVTQTPRYLIKTRGQQVTLSCSPISGHRSVSWYQQTPGQGLQFLFEYFSETQRNKGNFPGRFSGRQFSNSRSEMNVSTLELGDSALYLCASTGGWNYGYTFGSGTRLTVV.

CDR3 residues: CASSTHNEQFF. The CDR3 DNA is TGTGCCAGCAGTACTCACAATGAGCAGTTCTTC. This chain uses TRBV2 with TRBJ2-1; D not resolved. CDR1 SNHLY and CDR2 FYNNEI come from the germline V gene. Trimming removed 5 bases from V and 5 bases from J, with 4 bases in between. The CDR3 runs 11 residues.